Below, one T cell receptor beta chain is given with its context. Its recognized antigen is unknown. Per-base qualities were not stored, and no clone one base away is much larger. The data are from a study of T cell changes during pregnancy in multiple sclerosis (dated 2019 in TCRdb). For the wider study: The study examined how the T cell repertoire changed over the course of pregnancy in women with multiple sclerosis.

V lost 3 bases and J lost 3 bases; the stretch between them is 13 bases long. The cysteine opens and the phenylalanine closes a CDR3 of 14 amino acids. Only CDR3 DNA remains: 42 bases, in frame from the first base. CDR1 and CDR2 (SGHRS, YFSETQ) derive from the germline V gene. Libraries were prepared through the immunoSEQ multiplex PCR assay. In TCRdb, the immuneACCESS table is reduced to in-frame sequences with V and J assigned. These tables do not hold every clone; where another copy was compared, an unresolved V gene accounts for under half, and the others remain unexplained. In all, the sample holds tens of thousands of clones, and around 90% of those were seen once. The ten largest make up about 1.5% of the sample.

This sample comprised peripheral blood, obtained in the third trimester of pregnancy. This clonotype was obtained from a female donor with multiple sclerosis, enrolled in a pregnancy study. In this chain, TRBV5-1 is recombined with TRBJ2-7; a tentative D match to TRBD1 spans 6 bases. The CDR3 amino acid sequence is: CASSSQDSGYEQYF. The bases are TGCGCCAGCAGCTCCCAGGACAGTGGCTACGAGCAGTACTTC.